Here is one TCR beta chain with its context. Its antigen is as yet unknown. This record belongs to a study of T-cell reconstitution after alpha-beta-depleted transplantation in children. As it was prepared, the TCRbeta library received unique molecular identifiers. Each CDR3 protein gets one entry after TCRdb re-called the PCR reads with MiXCR. The data contain 400,000 to 550,000 distinct CDR3 sequences, roughly a tenth of them singletons. Whole-study findings and limits: Newly made T cells mostly supplied T-cell counts and diversity one year after transplant. Surviving thymic progenitors and recipient T cells were the source of high TCRbeta diversity at day 60 in some patients. The origin of alpha-beta T cells about two months after transplant was reportedly several hundred expanded graft clones.

The material sequenced was PBMCs, taken before TCRalphabeta/CD19-depleted stem cell transplant. This receptor was taken from a child between 2 and 9 years old with inherited bone marrow failure, due to receive a stem cell transplant.

In nucleotides, the CDR3 is TGTGCCAGTAGTCCCCGACCAGGGACAGCTAGCACCGGGGAGCTGTTTTTT. Translation: CASSPRPGTASTGELFF. The rearrangement links TRBV19 to TRBJ2-2; 7 bases agree with TRBD1. CDR3 length equals 17 residues. Germline CDR1 and CDR2: LNHDA and SQIVND (reference sequence). V lost 5 bases and J lost 4; bases outside the gene matches: 13.